The TCR beta chain under discussion was sequenced for a study of shared clonotypes between healthy human individuals. This CDR3 contains 14 residues. Per germline, CDR1 PRHDT and CDR2 FYEKMQ (reference sequence). V lost 2 bases to trimming and J lost 2 bases, with 10 bases between them. This clone was observed once. Partitioning of CD4+ cells yielded a CD45RA+ naive subset and a CD45RA-negative memory subset. Produced via immunoSEQ multiplex PCR; TCRdb's table is partial and in-frame only. The profile shows 550,000 to 700,000 clones, less than 80% of them singletons. This receptor was taken from a woman under 40 in good health. Sequenced sample: memory CD4+ T cells sorted from blood. Subset here: CD45RA-negative fraction. The chain is built from TRBV13 and TRBJ2-7, with no clear D. The CDR3 DNA sequence: TGTGCCAGCAGCTTACTGGGGAACACCTACGAGCAGTACTTC. Amino acid sequence: CASSLLGNTYEQYF.